The clone carrying this TCR beta chain was counted only a few times. V was shortened by 4 bases and J by 4 bases, with 11 bases between the two germline ends. This CDR3 is 14 amino acids long. Germline assignment: CDR1 SNHLY and CDR2 FYNNEI. These data come from a study of OX40 agonist ivuxolimab in advanced cancers. Study at large: The patients' treatment was ivuxolimab, an agonistic anti-OX40 (CD134) antibody. Every 2 weeks, ivuxolimab was infused into the patients intravenously at between 0.01 and 10 mg/kg. A male proportion of 82.7% was recorded, with mean age about 54 years and range about 23 to 80. Partial responses were achieved by three patients, one with hepatocellular carcinoma and two with cutaneous melanoma.

Assay: immunoSEQ multiplex PCR; the TCRdb copy retains only in-frame clones and omits some. Here the sample spans around 85,000 clones, under 95% being singletons. Sequenced here: CD4+ or CD8+ T cells sorted from blood, sampled in a trial of the OX40 agonist ivuxolimab. The TCR was taken from an adult with an advanced solid tumor such as melanoma, head and neck, liver or kidney cancer. This chain connects TRBV2 to TRBJ1-5; D is uncertain. CDR3 amino acids: CASSVRRENQPQHF. CDR3 in DNA: TGTGCCAGCAGTGTGCGGAGGGAAAATCAGCCCCAGCATTTT.